This TCR beta chain stems from a study of CD8 T cells in Susac syndrome. Blood CD8+ and CD4+ T cells underwent high-throughput TCR beta sequencing. The multiple sclerosis controls comprised treatment-naive patients whose relapsing-remitting disease was stable or active. TEMRA cells were FACS-enriched, with CD8+ and CD4+ T cells isolated negatively. Reverse transcription used roughly 0.5 to 1 ug RNA and random hexamers. TCR beta CDR3 was amplified by immunoSEQ multiplex PCR. This amplification extended across 54 Vbeta and 13 Jbeta segments. TCRdb itself ran the immunoSEQ multiplex PCR reads through MiXCR, one entry per CDR3 protein. The table has almost 450,000 distinct CDR3 sequences, more than 70% seen once. Germline V gene data show CDR1 as MNHEY and CDR2 as SVGAGI. This CDR3 spans 19 amino acids. V lost 1 base and J lost 6; bases outside the gene matches: 17.

The sequence came from a human donor with multiple sclerosis. Material: CD8+ T cells from PBMCs. The chain couples TRBV6-5 to TRBJ2-2, with 7 bases fitting TRBD1. The DNA of the CDR3 is TGTGCCAGCAGTTACTTTCCCATCAGCCCTAGACAGGGTGCCGGGGAGCTGTTTTTT. This translates into CASSYFPISPRQGAGELFF.